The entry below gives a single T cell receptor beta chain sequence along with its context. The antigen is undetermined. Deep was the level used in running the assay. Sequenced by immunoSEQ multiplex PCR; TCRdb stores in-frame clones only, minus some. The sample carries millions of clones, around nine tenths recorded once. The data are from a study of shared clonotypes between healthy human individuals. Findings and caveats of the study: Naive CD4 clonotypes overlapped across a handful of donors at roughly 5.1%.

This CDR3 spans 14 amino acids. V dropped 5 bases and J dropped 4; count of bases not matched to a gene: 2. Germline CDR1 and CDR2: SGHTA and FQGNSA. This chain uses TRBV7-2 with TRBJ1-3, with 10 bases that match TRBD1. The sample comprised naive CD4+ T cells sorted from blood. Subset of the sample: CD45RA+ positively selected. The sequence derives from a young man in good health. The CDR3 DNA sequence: TGTGCCAGCAGCGGGACAGGGGACGGAAACACCATATATTTT. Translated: CASSGTGDGNTIYF. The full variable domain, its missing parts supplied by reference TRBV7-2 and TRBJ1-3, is GAGVSQSPSNKVTEKGKDVELRCDPISGHTALYWYRQSLGQGLEFLIYFQGNSAPDKSGLPSDRFSAERTGGSVSTLTIQRTQQEDSAVYLCASSGTGDGNTIYFGEGSWLTVV.